The entry below gives a single TCR beta chain sequence along with its context. These data are taken from a study of OX40 agonist ivuxolimab in advanced cancers. The CDR3 loop spans 16 amino acids. With 0 bases clipped from V and 1 base from J, the junction kept 3 bases outside the gene matches. The germline V gene encodes CDR1 MGHRA and CDR2 YSYEKL. Assay used: immunoSEQ multiplex PCR; TCRdb lists only in-frame clones, some missing. The sample has more than 20,000 clones, 65% to 85% seen once. The input for sequencing was CD4+ or CD8+ T cells sorted from blood, taken in a trial of the OX40 agonist ivuxolimab. The chain links TRBV4-1 to TRBJ2-5; 9 positions agree with TRBD2. The receptor was isolated from an adult with an advanced solid tumor such as melanoma, head and neck, liver or kidney cancer. CDR3 sequence reads: CASSQEERGVQETQYF. The CDR3 coding sequence is TGCGCCAGCAGCCAAGAAGAGCGGGGGGTCCAAGAGACCCAGTACTTC.